This T cell receptor beta chain is drawn from a study of identical twins. This CDR3 is built from 16 residues. Germline lookup yields CDR1 SGHVS and CDR2 FNYEAQ. V was clipped by 4 bases and J by 3 bases, with 16 bases between them. TCRdb reprocessed the 5' RACE reads with MiXCR, giving one entry per CDR3 protein. The sample includes about 700,000 distinct CDR3 sequences, around 6.1% of them seen just once. Among all donors, each was a healthy Caucasian. Overall study results and limits: Where out-of-frame alpha sequences were twin-shared, they showed excess low generation probability. One should note that invariant MAIT and iNKT cells could partly confound zero-insertion analyses.

In this sample, this clonotype turned up a few times. The antigen is not known. The chain recombines TRBV7-6 with TRBJ2-1; D gene unclear. This TCR was recovered from a man younger than 30 in good health. The sequencing sample was made of naive T cells sorted from blood. CDR3 bases: TGTGCCAGCAGCTCCCCCCCCGTCGGAAACTACAATGAGCAGTTCTTC. Translated, it gives CASSSPPVGNYNEQFF. Full variable domain (rest looked up from reference TRBV7-6 and TRBJ2-1): GAGVSQSPRYKVTKRGQDVALRCDPISGHVSLYWYRQALGQGPEFLTYFNYEAQQDKSGLPNDRFSAERPEGSISTLTIQRTEQRDSAMYRCASSSPPVGNYNEQFFGPGTRLTVL.